Shown below are 31 T cell receptor beta chains from a single sample sequenced in a study of blood T cell repertoires in COVID-19. Repertoires were generated with immunoSEQ multiplex PCR, while TCRdb's copy carries only in-frame clones and drops some. The sample shows tens of thousands of clones, 85% of them seen only once. Sequencing used peripheral blood. The source of these receptors is a man aged 80 or over with acute or convalescent COVID-19.

The rearrangement joins TRBV18 to TRBJ1-3; TRBD1 aligns across 9 bases. From germline, CDR1 is KGHSH and CDR2 LQKENI. J lost 0 bases, V lost 6 bases, and 9 bases had no gene match. This CDR3 is 17 amino acids long. The CDR3 protein is CASSEGTGPFSGNTIYF. The CDR3, as DNA: TGTGCCAGCTCGGAAGGGACAGGGCCCTTCTCTGGAAACACCATATATTTT.

The rearrangement joins TRBV29-1 to TRBJ2-3; 10 nucleotides agree with TRBD1. The CDR3 extends over 13 amino acids. The trim removed 7 bases at V and 1 base at J, leaving 2 bases unmatched. CDR1 is SQVTM, CDR2 ANQGSEA, per germline. In DNA form, the CDR3 reads TGCAGCGGGGACAGGGGCGGCACAGATACGCAGTATTTT. The encoded protein is CSGDRGGTDTQYF.

The V and J genes are TRBV5-1 and TRBJ2-7; 15 bases map to TRBD2. With 3 bases clipped from V and 2 bases from J, the junction kept 0 bases outside the gene matches. This CDR3 has 15 amino acids. In germline, CDR1 is SGHRS, CDR2 YFSETQ. As DNA, the CDR3 is TGCGCCAGCAGCTGGACTAGCGGGGGGGCCTACGAGCAGTACTTC. As protein: CASSWTSGGAYEQYF.

The chain combines TRBV12-5 with TRBJ2-1; 8 bases match TRBD2. In germline, CDR1 is LGHNT, CDR2 FRNRAP. The CDR3 runs to 15 residues. With V trimmed by 5 bases and J by 5 bases, 8 bases remained unmatched. The CDR3 sequence is CASGTGLAVNNEQFF. DNA for the CDR3: TGTGCTAGTGGTACCGGACTAGCAGTTAACAATGAGCAGTTCTTC.

This clone came up a few times. The chain recombines TRBV19 with TRBJ2-2; D perhaps matches TRBD2 (6 bases). Germline CDR1 reads LNHDA; CDR2 reads SQIVND (reference sequence). CDR3 length equals 14 residues. V was clipped by 7 bases and J by 1 base, with 10 bases between them. The CDR3 loop is CASNGGMNTGELFF. In nucleotides, the CDR3 is TGTGCCAGTAACGGCGGGATGAACACCGGGGAGCTGTTTTTT.

V usage is TRBV29-1 and J usage is TRBJ2-1; D is perhaps TRBD2 (7 bases). The CDR3 spans 12 residues. Germline V CDR1 and CDR2: SQVTM, ANQGSEA. The germline V and J ends were trimmed by 7 bases and 6 bases, with 13 bases remaining between them. CDR3 sequence reads: CSAWGGPNEQFF. CDR3 bases: TGCAGCGCCTGGGGGGGCCCCAATGAGCAGTTCTTC.

This clone was recorded once. The chain links TRBV6-4 to TRBJ2-6; D remains ambiguous. CDR3 length: 13 residues. Germline-derived CDR1 and CDR2 are MRHNA and SNTAGT. Trimming removed 8 bases from V and 1 base from J, with 6 bases in between. CDR3 protein: CASRESGANVLTF. The CDR3 DNA sequence: TGTGCCAGCCGAGAATCTGGGGCCAACGTCCTGACTTTC.

The chain employs TRBV18 and TRBJ1-6; possible D gene TRBD1, 5 bases. CDR3 length: 16 amino acids. The V gene lost 4 bases and the J gene lost 2 bases, with 12 bases spanning the gap. Germline assignment: CDR1 KGHSH and CDR2 LQKENI. CDR3 in amino acids: CASSLSGKTYNSPLHF. The CDR3 coding sequence is TGTGCCAGCTCACTGTCAGGGAAGACCTATAATTCACCCCTCCACTTT.

The chain has TRBV6-5 and TRBJ2-1, with D possibly matching TRBD2 (5 bases). Trimming left V 4 bases short and J 8 bases short, with 21 bases between. Germline lookup yields CDR1 MNHEY and CDR2 SVGAGI. The CDR3 has 16 residues. CDR3 bases: TGTGCCAGCAGTTTCGAGCTAGCATCGGGTATGGATGAGCAGTTCTTC. It encodes CASSFELASGMDEQFF.

This clone was recorded a few times. The rearrangement joins TRBV7-3 to TRBJ1-2; D is undetermined. The CDR3 runs to 13 residues. Trimming took 1 base from V and 8 from J, leaving 11 bases between them. From germline, CDR1 is SGHTA and CDR2 FQGTGA. The CDR3: CASSLRAGEGYTF. CDR3 nucleotides: TGTGCCAGCAGCTTAAGGGCCGGTGAGGGCTACACCTTC.

This clone was picked up one time. The chain couples TRBV30 to TRBJ1-3; weak D call: TRBD1 (6 bases). V dropped 2 bases and J dropped 4 bases, with 9 bases sitting between them. CDR3 length equals 13 residues. CDR1 is GTSNPN and CDR2 is SVGIG in the germline V gene (reference sequence). CDR3 residues: CAWSPGTGNTIYF. In DNA form, the CDR3 reads TGTGCCTGGAGTCCAGGGACAGGAAACACCATATATTTT.

This clone appeared a single time. The genes are TRBV10-3 and TRBJ2-7, with 10 bases lining up with TRBD2. CDR3 length: 15 amino acids. V lost 6 bases, J lost 5 bases, and 10 bases stayed unmatched. Germline V gives CDR1 ENHRY, CDR2 SYGVKD. The CDR3 is CAISARSGRAHEQYF. In nucleotides, the CDR3 is TGTGCCATCAGCGCCAGGAGCGGGAGGGCTCACGAGCAGTACTTC.

The rearrangement joins TRBV5-4 to TRBJ2-5; no reliable D call. V lost 1 base to trimming and J lost 1 base, with 5 bases between them. Germline CDR1 reads SGHNT; CDR2 reads YYREEE (reference sequence). The CDR3 has 13 residues. CDR3 sequence: CASSLPVQETQYF. The CDR3 nucleotides read TGTGCCAGCAGCTTGCCGGTCCAAGAGACCCAGTACTTC.

The chain combines TRBV4-1 with TRBJ2-5; D is unclear. The germline V gene has CDR1 MGHRA and CDR2 YSYEKL. The V gene lost 0 bases and the J gene lost 5 bases, with 4 bases spanning the gap. CDR3 length: 12 amino acids. Here the CDR3 DNA reads TGCGCCAGCAGCCAAGACCGGGAGACCCAGTACTTC. Translation gives CASSQDRETQYF.

The rearrangement links TRBV3-1 (or the pseudogene TRBV3-2) to TRBJ1-3, with D possibly being TRBD1 (5 bases). This CDR3 region has 16 residues. V was cut by 2 bases and J by 4 bases, with 15 bases left in between. Germline CDR1 reads LGHDT; CDR2 reads YNNKEL (reference sequence). DNA of the CDR3: TGTGCCAGCAGCCAACCGCCCACAGGTCGGGGAAACACCATATATTTT. Amino acid sequence: CASSQPPTGRGNTIYF.

This sequence joins TRBV10-3 and TRBJ2-5; D is perhaps TRBD1 (6 bases). This CDR3 spans 14 amino acids. V was shortened by 8 bases and J by 1 base, with 14 bases between the two germline ends. Germline V lookup: CDR1 ENHRY, CDR2 SYGVKD. The CDR3 DNA sequence: TGTGCCATCCGGGACACGGGTACCCAAGAGACCCAGTACTTC. It translates to CAIRDTGTQETQYF.

This chain connects TRBV12-5 to TRBJ2-7; D is perhaps TRBD2 (5 bases). CDR1 is LGHNT, CDR2 FRNRAP, per germline. Trimming removed 7 bases from V and 4 bases from J, with 14 bases in between. The CDR3 is 13 residues long. CDR3: CASAREVQYEQYF. The CDR3 DNA reads TGTGCTAGTGCCCGGGAAGTCCAATACGAGCAGTACTTC.

This chain uses TRBV27 with TRBJ1-2, with 7 nucleotides matching TRBD1. The CDR3 extends over 15 amino acids. Trimming at V came to 0 bases and at J to 4 bases, leaving 5 bases not matched to a gene. Germline V gene sequence: CDR1 MNHEY, CDR2 SMNVEV (reference sequence). The CDR3 is CASSLSGGQVYGYTF. Here the CDR3 DNA reads TGTGCCAGCAGTTTATCGGGAGGACAGGTCTATGGCTACACCTTC.

The chain carries TRBV6-2 or TRBV6-3 and TRBJ2-1, with D possibly being TRBD2 (5 bases). Germline V gene sequence: CDR1 MNHEY, CDR2 SVGEGT. V was pared by 2 bases and J by 1 base, with 15 bases between. The CDR3 is 17 amino acids. In DNA form, the CDR3 reads TGTGCCAGCAGTTACGAGGCTGGGAGCTATTCCTACAATGAGCAGTTCTTC. Its protein product is CASSYEAGSYSYNEQFF.

CDR3: CASSEEDTGQPQHF. CDR3 bases: TGTGCCAGCAGTGAAGAAGACACGGGGCAGCCCCAGCATTTT. The chain has TRBV6-1 and TRBJ1-5; the D is unclear. The CDR3 runs 14 residues. Germline V gene data show CDR1 as MNHNS and CDR2 as SASEGT. V was shortened by 1 base and J by 7 bases, with 11 bases between the two germline ends.

The chain has TRBV7-2 and TRBJ2-7; D gene ambiguous. This CDR3 region has 14 residues. The V gene lost 1 base and the J gene lost 7 bases, with 14 bases spanning the gap. Germline V gives CDR1 SGHTA, CDR2 FQGNSA. In DNA form, the CDR3 reads TGTGCCAGCAGCTTAGGGCATTCCGTAAAGGAGCAGTACTTC. Translation gives CASSLGHSVKEQYF.

This chain links TRBV7-3 with TRBJ1-2, with 8 bases that match TRBD1. This CDR3 contains 13 residues. Trimming took 4 bases from V and 10 from J; bases not matched to a gene: 8. Germline CDR1 is SGHTA and CDR2 is FQGTGA. The chain's CDR3 is CASSSTGQVAYTF. The CDR3, as DNA: TGTGCCAGCAGCTCCACGGGACAGGTCGCCTACACCTTC. Looking up the rest from reference TRBV7-3 and TRBJ1-2 gives the full variable domain: GAGVSQTPSNKVTEKGKYVELRCDPISGHTALYWYRQSLGQGPEFLIYFQGTGAADDSGLPNDRFFAVRPEGSVSTLKIQRTERGDSAVYLCASSSTGQVAYTFGSGTRLTVV.

The rearrangement joins TRBV7-9 to TRBJ1-2, with TRBD1 matching over 7 bases. Germline V gene data show CDR1 as SEHNR and CDR2 as FQNEAQ (reference sequence). Trimming cost V 3 bases and J 2 bases; bases outside gene matches: 6. This CDR3 is built from 15 residues. CDR3 in DNA: TGTGCCAGCAGCTTGGACACAGGGGAGAACTATGGCTACACCTTC. Protein sequence: CASSLDTGENYGYTF.

This chain joins TRBV30 and TRBJ1-1; 7 positions match TRBD1. The CDR3 length is 15 residues. Germline CDR1 and CDR2: GTSNPN and SVGIG (reference sequence). V was pared by 1 base and J by 3 bases, with 8 bases of the junction left unmatched. This CDR3 is CAWSEAGGLYTEAFF. CDR3 nucleotide sequence: TGTGCCTGGAGTGAGGCAGGGGGATTGTACACTGAAGCTTTCTTT.

V is TRBV12-3 or TRBV12-4 and J is TRBJ2-1, with D unclear. The CDR3 is 11 amino acids. The V end lost 6 bases, the J end lost 3 bases, and 3 bases lay between the germline ends. CDR3 in amino acids: CASSLYNEQFF. The CDR3 DNA reads TGTGCCAGCAGCCTCTACAATGAGCAGTTCTTC.

The chain is built from TRBV11-3 and TRBJ2-7; 9 nucleotides agree with TRBD2. CDR3 size: 18 residues. Germline V gene lookup returns CDR1 SGHNT and CDR2 YENEEA. The trim removed 0 bases at V and 0 bases at J, leaving 9 bases unmatched. The CDR3 DNA sequence: TGTGCCAGCAGCTTAGATGGAGTCCTAGCGGGAACCTCCTACGAGCAGTACTTC. Its translation is CASSLDGVLAGTSYEQYF.

The chain recombines TRBV19 with TRBJ2-1; D is possibly TRBD2 (5 bases). Germline lookup yields CDR1 LNHDA and CDR2 SQIVND (reference sequence). CDR3 length equals 13 residues. Trimming pared 7 bases from V and 3 bases from J, leaving 10 bases between. CDR3 loop: CASTPRGYNEQFF. CDR3 coding DNA: TGTGCCAGTACCCCCCGGGGCTACAATGAGCAGTTCTTC.

J is TRBJ1-1 and V is TRBV24-1, with D perhaps TRBD1 (5 bases). Germline CDR1 is KGHDR and CDR2 is SFDVKD. The CDR3 is made up of 13 amino acids. Trimming cost V 8 bases and J 5 bases, with 14 bases left between them. The CDR3: CATTMGRGTEAFF. The CDR3 nucleotides are TGTGCCACCACTATGGGGAGGGGTACTGAAGCTTTCTTT.

The chain combines TRBV7-9 with TRBJ2-1, with D possibly matching TRBD1 (6 bases). Looked up from germline, CDR1 is SEHNR and CDR2 is FQNEAQ (reference sequence). This CDR3 is built from 14 residues. V was shortened by 2 bases and J by 8 bases, with 13 bases between the two germline ends. CDR3 DNA sequence: TGTGCCAGCAGCTTACAGGGGTCAGGCTATGAGCAGTTCTTC. Translating gives CASSLQGSGYEQFF.

The chain joins TRBV24-1 to TRBJ2-4; 8 bases map to TRBD1. V dropped 3 bases and J dropped 3; count of bases not matched to a gene: 9. CDR3 length: 17 amino acids. The germline V gene has CDR1 KGHDR and CDR2 SFDVKD. The CDR3 spells CATSDPVQGVGKNIQYF. The CDR3 DNA reads TGTGCCACCAGTGATCCCGTACAGGGGGTTGGCAAAAACATTCAGTACTTC.

The chain employs TRBV29-1 and TRBJ2-1; the D is unclear. The CDR3 consists of 11 residues. The V end was cut by 7 bases, the J end by 10 bases, with 14 bases between. Germline CDR1 and CDR2: SQVTM and ANQGSEA. CDR3 sequence reads: CSAQADVEQFF. The CDR3, as DNA: TGCAGCGCCCAGGCTGACGTCGAGCAGTTCTTC.